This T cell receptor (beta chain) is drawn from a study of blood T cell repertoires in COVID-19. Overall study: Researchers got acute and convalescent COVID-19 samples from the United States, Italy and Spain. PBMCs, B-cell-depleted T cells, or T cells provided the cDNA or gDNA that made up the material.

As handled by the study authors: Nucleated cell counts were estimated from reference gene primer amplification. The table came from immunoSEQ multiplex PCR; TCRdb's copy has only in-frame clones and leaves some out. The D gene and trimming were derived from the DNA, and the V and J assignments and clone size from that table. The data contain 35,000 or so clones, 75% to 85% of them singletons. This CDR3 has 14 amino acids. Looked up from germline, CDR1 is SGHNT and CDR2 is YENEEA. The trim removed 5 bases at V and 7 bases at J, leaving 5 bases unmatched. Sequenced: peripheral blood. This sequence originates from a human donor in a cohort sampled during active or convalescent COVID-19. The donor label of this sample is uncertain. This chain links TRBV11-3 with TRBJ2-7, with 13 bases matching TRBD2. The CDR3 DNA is TGTGCCAGCAGCCGTCGGACTAGCGGGAGTGAGCAGTACTTC. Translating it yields CASSRRTSGSEQYF.